This TCR beta chain originates from a study of blood T cell repertoires in COVID-19 (dated by TCRdb to about 2020). For context, the study as a whole: Samples from collaborators originated in the United States, Italy and Spain and spanned both the acute and convalescent phases of COVID-19. The material from the prospective study consisted of cDNA or gDNA derived from T cells, B-cell-depleted T cells, or PBMCs. Subjects who had been exposed to COVID-19, were actively infected with it, or had recovered from it provided the deeply sampled blood TCRbeta repertoires that made up the dataset. A freely available public database, intended as a resource for researchers studying the immune response to SARS-CoV-2, is where the repertoires were released. Samples were obtained from the ongoing ImmuneRACE study (first 160 participants) and from over 1,000 subjects provided by 6 global collaborators. The sample metadata nearly always contained a de-identified subject ID, COVID-19 status, age in years and sex. Where available, HLA class I and class II types were obtained from metadata supplied by the sample provider rather than from assay-based typing. General conclusions and limits of the study: How much clinical and demographic metadata was included differed by source and by participant, and the metadata was provided uncurated.

The germline V gene (reference sequence) specifies SEHNR as CDR1 and FQNEAQ as CDR2. The CDR3 runs 13 amino acids, cysteine and phenylalanine included. The sequence is cut down to CDR3 DNA, 39 bases in frame from base 1. V is trimmed back by 3 bases and J by 6 bases, and the junction contains 1 base that no gene match accounts for. One collaborating source in Seattle enrolled patients while the patients were actively infected and followed the patients over time throughout the course of disease. Collaborating institutions collected whole blood in K2EDTA tubes following their own protocols. Collaborator samples were shipped for TCRbeta analysis as frozen whole blood, isolated PBMCs, or DNA extracted from either sample type. On this clone: The target of this receptor is not known. Per-base qualities were not stored, and no clone one base away is much larger.

TCRbeta CDR3 regions were amplified from genomic DNA by means of the immunoSEQ Assay, a bias-controlled multiplex PCR. Processing in the source paper ran as follows. Nucleated cell counts per sample were estimated from amplification of reference gene primers within the assay. Sequence reads were collapsed and filtered to measure the absolute abundance of every unique TCRbeta CDR3 rearrangement. For each sample, productive Simpson clonality was calculated as the square root of Simpson's diversity index over productive rearrangements. In TCRdb, the immuneACCESS table is reduced to in-frame sequences with V and J assigned. These tables do not hold every clone; where another copy was compared, an unresolved V gene accounts for under half, and the others remain unexplained. The V and J calls and clone size come from that table; D and trimming were worked out from the DNA. This sample gives approximately 51,000 clones in total; approximately 87% of them show up just once. The top ten hold 2.1% of the sample.

The chain is made from TRBV7-9 and TRBJ1-3; 8 central nucleotides agree with TRBD1. The sequence was obtained from a woman older than 75 with COVID-19, enrolled during active disease. The sample consisted of peripheral blood. Here is the DNA: TGTGCCAGCAGCTTGACAGGGGTAAACACCATATATTTT. Its protein product is CASSLTGVNTIYF.